This T cell receptor beta chain appears in the sequencing data of a study of control samples from healthy donors and cancer patients. CDR1 is MNHEY and CDR2 is SVGAGI in the germline V gene. Germline trimming cut 2 bases from V and 3 bases from J; bases unmatched to any gene: 3. The CDR3 is made up of 14 amino acids. Some clones are missing from TCRdb's copy, which holds only in-frame ones; the method was immunoSEQ multiplex PCR. The data contain 150,000 to 200,000 clones, roughly 88% of them singletons. This receptor was obtained from a woman in her thirties in good health. The specimen sequenced was blood. The chain uses TRBV6-5 and TRBJ2-7; TRBD1 agrees at 8 bases. The CDR3 DNA reads TGTGCCAGCAGTTACACTGGACAGGGCTACGAGCAGTACTTC. Amino acids: CASSYTGQGYEQYF.